This T cell receptor beta chain is from a study of blood T cell repertoires in COVID-19. Overall study: Acute and convalescent COVID-19 samples came from the United States, Italy and Spain. Nucleic acid was either cDNA or gDNA, and it came from T cells, B-cell-depleted T cells, or PBMCs.

CDR3 length equals 17 residues. The authors' processing: Nucleated cell counts were estimated from reference gene primer amplification. Using immunoSEQ multiplex PCR, the repertoire was profiled, and TCRdb retains in-frame clones only, with some absent. V, J and clone size are those of that table, while D and trimming were read from the DNA. The sample yields about 100,000 clones, about 88% seen once. The TCR comes from a man older than 75 with acute or convalescent COVID-19. This chain joins TRBV21-1 and TRBJ2-3; whether TRBD2, the table's D call, matches the DNA was not checked. TRBV21-1 is a pseudogene locus. Sample: peripheral blood. The CDR3, as DNA: TGTGCCAGCAGCATACCGGGACTAGCGGGAGAATTTGATACGCAGTATTTT. As protein: CASSIPGLAGEFDTQYF.